Below, one TCR beta chain is given with its context. Its cognate antigen is unknown. Here immunoSEQ multiplex PCR was the method, and the copy in TCRdb shows in-frame clones only, minus some. The sample carries approximately 64,000 clones, roughly 89% recorded once. Germline CDR1 reads SGHTA; CDR2 reads FQGTGA. V lost 2 bases and J 4 bases, leaving 11 bases between the germline ends. The CDR3 spans 14 residues. These data originate in a study of T cell responses to AZD1222 COVID-19 vaccine. Study findings and constraints: Recipients of two AZD1222 doses showed rising Spike-specific TCR breadth and depth. Seropositive status at baseline applied to only a handful of AZD1222 recipients. Dominant at 160-218 and 743-854, vaccine-associated CD4 TCRs also spanned spike. Donors were chiefly white British, with a greater number of females, and clonal diversity was perhaps underestimated.

The sample in question was peripheral blood, obtained on day 0 of AZD1222 vaccination. The rearrangement joins TRBV7-3 to TRBJ1-1, with D tentatively TRBD1 (6 bases). The sequence was obtained from an adult in good health. CDR3 residues: CASSLVTGSTEAFF. The CDR3 nucleotides are TGTGCCAGCAGCTTAGTAACAGGGTCCACTGAAGCTTTCTTT.